The 5 T cell receptor beta chains presented below share a single source sample, sequenced in a study of T-cell reconstitution after alpha-beta-depleted transplantation in children. Unique molecular identifiers tagged the TCRbeta library. From the PCR reads, TCRdb called clonotypes with MiXCR, one entry per CDR3 protein. The table records around 200,000 distinct CDR3 sequences, roughly a tenth of them present only once. The sequencing used PBMCs, collected before TCRalphabeta/CD19-depleted stem cell transplant. Receptors originate from a child in the first two years of life with acute myeloid leukemia, due to receive a stem cell transplant.

This clonotype was picked up many times. The chain links TRBV3-1 to TRBJ1-4; maybe TRBD1 (5 bases). The CDR3 contains 15 residues. Germline CDR1 is LGHDT and CDR2 is YNNKEL (reference sequence). Trimming left V 4 bases short and J 6 bases short, with 15 bases between. The CDR3 DNA reads as TGTGCCAGCAGCCTCCTCACTGGGGGAGATGAAAAACTGTTTTTT. Translated, it gives CASSLLTGGDEKLFF.

This clonotype was seen ten or more times. CDR3 sequence reads: CASSFGGGLGHQPQHF. For the CDR3, the DNA is TGTGCCAGCAGTTTTGGAGGGGGTCTAGGGCATCAGCCCCAGCATTTT. The V and J genes are TRBV28 and TRBJ1-5; a possible D gene is TRBD1 (6 bases). CDR3 length: 16 amino acids. CDR1 is MDHEN, CDR2 SYDVKM, per germline. V was pared by 3 bases and J by 5 bases, with 17 bases between.

This clonotype was seen ten or more times. The chain joins TRBV5-1 to TRBJ2-3; D might be TRBD2 (6 bases). This CDR3 spans 12 amino acids. The germline CDR1 and CDR2 sequences are SGHRS and YFSETQ. Deletions cut 4 bases from V and 6 bases from J, with 9 bases between. The CDR3 DNA reads TGCGCCAGCAGCCCGGCGGGGGATACGCAGTATTTT. This encodes CASSPAGDTQYF.

This clonotype was seen many times. The chain couples TRBV4-1 to TRBJ1-6; 10 bases are shared with TRBD1. V dropped 4 bases and J dropped 7; count of bases not matched to a gene: 16. This CDR3 has 19 residues. Germline V gene sequence: CDR1 MGHRA, CDR2 YSYEKL. The CDR3 protein is CASSPLDSTGGKGNSPLHF. CDR3 coding DNA: TGCGCCAGCAGCCCACTCGACTCGACAGGGGGCAAGGGAAATTCACCCCTCCACTTT.

This clonotype was seen many times. The chain couples TRBV7-2 to TRBJ1-1; D is unclear. The germline V and J ends were trimmed by 1 base and 11 bases, with 8 bases remaining between them. CDR1 is SGHTA and CDR2 is FQGNSA in the germline V gene. This CDR3 region has 11 residues. The CDR3 nucleotides are TGTGCCAGCAGCTTAGATAGGGCGGCTTTCTTT. Amino acids: CASSLDRAAFF.